This T cell receptor (beta chain) was captured in a study of blood T cells in healthy people across ages. Overall study: Through template switching, about one barcoded beta molecule was captured per two T cells, as measured in model experiments.

A J-beta primer mix and a sample-barcoded 5' primer were used in a second PCR of about 6 to 12 cycles. TCRdb reprocessed the 5' RACE reads via MiXCR and lists one record per CDR3 protein. Altogether approximately 800,000 distinct CDR3 sequences are present, around 25% being singletons, with the ten largest covering under 4%. This CDR3 is built from 13 residues. Germline assignment: CDR1 GTSNPN and CDR2 SVGIG (reference sequence). V was clipped by 7 bases and J by 0 bases, with 9 bases between them. These same records also appear under a second study, on T cells of mothers and their children.

This chain uses TRBV30 with TRBJ1-4; possibly TRBD1 for D (5 bases). Sequenced material: blood. The receptor's source is a boy younger than 18 in good health. CDR3 DNA sequence: TGTGCCTCGCAGGGTGCAACTAATGAAAAACTGTTTTTT. This translates into CASQGATNEKLFF.